The 19 T cell receptor beta chains in this list originate from one sample, sequenced in a study of blood T cells in healthy people across ages (dated by TCRdb to between 2014 and 2017). Library preparation employed 5' RACE. TCRdb records Illumina HiSeq 2500 as the sequencer. A second PCR of about 7 to 12 cycles was performed with a sample-barcoded 5' primer and a J-beta primer mix. The public reads were quality trimmed at Q25 with fastp and then assembled into clones with MiXCR by TCRdb, keeping productive beta chains. Here each entry gathers all rows of one CDR3 protein and keeps the most common genes and DNA. The sample has some 1.5 million distinct CDR3 sequences on record, 28% of them singletons. In total, the top ten clones hold roughly 8% of the sample. Specimen: blood. The receptor set was obtained from a woman in her thirties in good health.

This rearrangement joins TRBV27 to TRBJ2-7; TRBD1 agrees at 7 bases. The CDR3 sequence is 14 residues long. V dropped 4 bases and J dropped 1; count of bases not matched to a gene: 4. The germline V gene has CDR1 MNHEY and CDR2 SMNVEV (reference sequence). DNA of the CDR3: TGTGCCAGCAGTTACACAGGGGAGTCCTACGAGCAGTACTTC. It specifies CASSYTGESYEQYF.

The chain is built from TRBV28 and TRBJ2-5; D gene ambiguous. Trimming took 4 bases from V and 13 from J, leaving 16 bases between them. The CDR3 loop spans 12 amino acids. The V gene's germline CDR1 is MDHEN and CDR2 SYDVKM. The CDR3 region is CASSSFSGRWYF. The CDR3 nucleotides read TGTGCCAGCAGTTCTTTCTCCGGACGGTGGTACTTC.

This clonotype was counted many times. This sequence joins TRBV6-1 and TRBJ1-2; D possibly corresponds to TRBD1 (6 bases). The CDR3 totals 18 residues. The germline V gene has CDR1 MNHNS and CDR2 SASEGT. The ends were cut back, 5 bases at V and 4 bases at J, with 26 bases in the middle. CDR3 DNA: TGTGCCAGCAGTACAAACAGGCTAGAGAGGGGGAAACGCTATGGCTACACCTTC. Amino acid sequence: CASSTNRLERGKRYGYTF.

This clonotype showed up just a few times. The rearrangement links TRBV9 to TRBJ2-3, with 9 bases lining up with TRBD1. In germline, CDR1 is SGDLS, CDR2 YYNGEE. The CDR3 totals 15 residues. V trimming: 4 bases; J trimming: 4 bases; junction bases outside the gene matches: 7. The CDR3 sequence is CASSPGQGSADTQYF. In DNA form, the CDR3 reads TGTGCCAGCAGCCCCGGACAGGGGAGCGCAGATACGCAGTATTTT.

This clonotype occurred a few times. The chain has TRBV3-1 and TRBJ2-7, with D perhaps TRBD2 (6 bases). The V end lost 7 bases, the J end lost 2 bases, and 15 bases lay between the germline ends. Looked up from germline, CDR1 is LGHDT and CDR2 is YNNKEL (reference sequence). This CDR3 contains 14 residues. Here the CDR3 reads CASNQAGSTYEQYF. CDR3 in DNA: TGTGCCAGCAACCAGGCGGGGTCAACCTACGAGCAGTACTTC.

In the case of this clonotype: Given a much more abundant clone one base away, this may be a read error. This chain uses TRBV12-3 or TRBV12-4 with TRBJ1-2; D gene ambiguous. The CDR3 has 14 amino acids. CDR3 loop: CTSSSERSSYGYTF. In nucleotides, the CDR3 is TGTACCAGCAGTTCCGAGAGGTCCTCCTATGGCTACACCTTC.

This chain connects TRBV24-1 to TRBJ2-1; the match to TRBD1 covers 8 bases. Germline V CDR1 and CDR2: KGHDR, SFDVKD. The CDR3 runs to 15 residues. Trimming at V came to 3 bases and at J to 7 bases, leaving 7 bases not matched to a gene. CDR3: CATSDPRTGLNEQFF. In nucleotides, the CDR3 is TGTGCCACCAGTGATCCCCGGACAGGGCTGAATGAGCAGTTCTTC.

In its sample, this clonotype was seen a few times. The rearrangement joins TRBV3-1 to TRBJ2-1; 9 bases map to TRBD2. Germline CDR1 LGHDT, CDR2 YNNKEL (reference sequence). Trimming took 3 bases from V and 5 from J; bases not matched to a gene: 8. This CDR3 is built from 16 residues. This CDR3 is CASSQAGSGRNNEQFF. In DNA form, the CDR3 reads TGTGCCAGCAGCCAGGCCGGTAGCGGGAGAAACAATGAGCAGTTCTTC.

This clonotype has a handful of counts. This chain connects TRBV27 to TRBJ2-6; TRBD2 matches at 15 bases. Germline V lookup: CDR1 MNHEY, CDR2 SMNVEV (reference sequence). This CDR3 spans 21 amino acids. Trimming took 5 bases from V and 2 from J; bases not matched to a gene: 13. CDR3 loop: CASSPDHRTSGGAAGANVLTF. CDR3 DNA sequence: TGTGCCAGCAGTCCCGATCACCGGACTAGCGGGGGGGCAGCTGGGGCCAACGTCCTGACTTTC.

The genes are TRBV18 and TRBJ2-7; TRBD1 is a possible D gene (6 bases). The CDR3 runs 14 residues. CDR1 is KGHSH, CDR2 LQKENI, per germline. Trimming took 5 bases from V and 5 from J, leaving 16 bases between them. CDR3 bases: TGTGCCAGCTCATGGGGGCAGAGACGGAACGAGCAGTACTTC. Its protein is CASSWGQRRNEQYF.

The chain is built from TRBV28 and TRBJ1-1; D may be TRBD1 (5 bases). CDR3 size: 14 residues. Trimming took off 5 bases at V and 2 bases at J, with 12 bases between the two ends. Germline CDR1 and CDR2: MDHEN and SYDVKM. In nucleotides, the CDR3 is TGTGCCAGCAGTGCCTCAGGGTCCAACACTGAAGCTTTCTTT. This encodes CASSASGSNTEAFF.

The table lists this clonotype with many counts. This chain uses TRBV13 with TRBJ2-7; D is perhaps TRBD1 (5 bases). The V end was cut by 5 bases, the J end by 5 bases, with 16 bases between. The CDR3 is 14 residues long. CDR1 is PRHDT and CDR2 is FYEKMQ in the germline V gene (reference sequence). The CDR3 DNA sequence: TGTGCCAGCAGCGAGGAGAACCGCAGGGACGAGCAGTACTTC. Protein product: CASSEENRRDEQYF.

The V call is TRBV7-8, the J call TRBJ2-1; 9 nucleotides align to TRBD2. The V gene's germline CDR1 is SGHVS and CDR2 FQNEAQ. The CDR3 is 16 amino acids. J was trimmed by 8 bases and V by 1 base; bases with no gene match: 9. CDR3 DNA: TGTGCCAGCAGCTTAGACTGGCTAGCGGGACTGTATGAGCAGTTCTTC. It is translated as CASSLDWLAGLYEQFF.

Details on this clonotype: A much larger clone differs from this one at a single base, so this may be a read error. The chain recombines TRBV5-1 with TRBJ2-5; 11 bases are shared with TRBD2. Germline V gene lookup returns CDR1 SGHRS and CDR2 YFSETQ. With 2 bases clipped from V and 11 bases from J, the junction kept 20 bases outside the gene matches. This CDR3 has 18 amino acids. In nucleotides, the CDR3 is TGCGCCAGCAGCTTCGGCCCCATAACTAGCGGGAGAGGTAATGAGCAGTACTTC. It translates to CASSFGPITSGRGNEQYF.

The rearrangement joins TRBV5-1 to TRBJ2-7; D might be TRBD1 (5 bases). V lost 2 bases and J 4 bases, leaving 10 bases between the germline ends. The CDR3 contains 13 residues. CDR1 and CDR2 (germline): SGHRS, YFSETQ. The CDR3, as DNA: TGCGCCAGCAGCTTCACGACAGAGTACGAGCAGTACTTC. Translated, it gives CASSFTTEYEQYF.

In regard to this clonotype: A much larger clonotype is one base distant, so this may be a read error. This chain joins TRBV9 and TRBJ2-5; 8 nucleotides agree with TRBD1. The J call is in doubt because the DNA end fits TRBJ2-7 better. This CDR3 contains 15 residues. Germline V gives CDR1 SGDLS, CDR2 YYNGEE. The CDR3 sequence is CANSVGGTGKYEQYF. CDR3 DNA sequence: TGTGCCAACAGCGTAGGCGGGACAGGAAAATACGAGCAGTACTTC.

This clonotype was seen more than once but under ten times. The gene calls are TRBV5-5 and TRBJ2-7, with 9 bases that match TRBD2. The CDR3 spans 17 residues. Germline trimming cut 0 bases from V and 5 bases from J; bases unmatched to any gene: 12. Per germline, CDR1 SGHKS and CDR2 YYEKEE (reference sequence). CDR3 DNA: TGTGCCAGCAGCTTGGGATCCCCAGCGGGAGGAACCCACGAGCAGTACTTC. Protein: CASSLGSPAGGTHEQYF.

In its sample, this clonotype was seen a few times. With a much larger clone just one base away, this may be a read error. V gene TRBV2 combines with J gene TRBJ2-7; possible D gene TRBD2, 6 bases. The CDR3 covers 13 residues. Germline CDR1 is SNHLY and CDR2 is FYNNEI. In DNA, the CDR3 is TGTGCCGGCAGGCGGGACGGGACCTACGAGCAGTACTTC. Amino acid sequence: CAGRRDGTYEQYF.

The rearrangement links TRBV24-1 to TRBJ2-7, with 15 nucleotides matching TRBD2. V shed 3 bases and J 7 bases; nucleotides not matched to a gene: 6. The germline V gene encodes CDR1 KGHDR and CDR2 SFDVKD. The CDR3 has 16 residues. Here the CDR3 reads CATSDGTSGRIHEQYF. The CDR3 nucleotides are TGTGCCACCAGTGATGGGACTAGCGGGAGGATCCATGAGCAGTACTTC.